This T cell receptor (beta chain) stems from a study of CD4+ T cells in melanoma. This clone was seen just once. The germline V gene has CDR1 MNHEY and CDR2 SMNVEV (reference sequence). The ends were cut back, 5 bases at V and 0 bases at J, with 8 bases in the middle. The CDR3 length is 14 residues. Measured with immunoSEQ multiplex PCR; TCRdb has only the in-frame clones, and not every one. The sample carries roughly 52,000 clones, almost 70% recorded once. This chain uses TRBV27 with TRBJ1-3; D is unclear. This sequence originates from a human donor with melanoma. The sequencing input was tumor tissue. CDR3 nucleotide sequence: TGTGCCAGCAGTCCCTCGTTCTCTGGAAACACCATATATTTT. It yields the protein CASSPSFSGNTIYF.